These 16 T cell receptor beta chains came from one sample sequenced in a study of OX40 agonist ivuxolimab in advanced cancers. Assay: immunoSEQ multiplex PCR; the TCRdb copy retains only in-frame clones and omits some. The sample records around 80,000 clones, approximately 90% being singletons. Here the sequenced sample was CD4+ or CD8+ T cells sorted from blood, taken in a trial of the OX40 agonist ivuxolimab. The source of these receptors is an adult with an advanced solid tumor such as melanoma, head and neck, liver or kidney cancer.

This chain links TRBV4-1 with TRBJ2-7, with a weak D call TRBD2 (6 bases). With 1 base removed from V and 0 bases from J, the gap between germline ends came to 10 bases. The CDR3 loop spans 15 amino acids. CDR1 is MGHRA, CDR2 YSYEKL, per germline. The CDR3 nucleotides read TGCGCCAGCAGCCAAGTTGCGGGGAGCTCCTACGAGCAGTACTTC. Its protein is CASSQVAGSSYEQYF.

This rearrangement joins TRBV10-2 to TRBJ2-7, with 11 bases aligning to TRBD2. The germline V gene encodes CDR1 WSHSY and CDR2 SAAADI. The CDR3 runs 20 residues. Trimming cost V 0 bases and J 2 bases; bases outside gene matches: 15. CDR3 amino acids: CASSESLWASGGSITYEQYF. The CDR3, as DNA: TGCGCCAGCAGTGAGTCGTTGTGGGCTAGCGGGGGGTCTATAACCTACGAGCAGTACTTC.

This sequence joins TRBV28 and TRBJ2-7; 12 bases map to TRBD2. CDR3 length: 19 residues. Trimming at V came to 3 bases and at J to 3 bases, leaving 15 bases not matched to a gene. Germline CDR1 MDHEN, CDR2 SYDVKM. DNA for the CDR3: TGTGCCAGCAGTTTGTTCGGGCTAGCGGGGGGGCTTTCGGTCTACGAGCAGTACTTC. Translation gives CASSLFGLAGGLSVYEQYF.

The chain couples TRBV19 to TRBJ2-3; 12 nucleotides match TRBD2. In germline, CDR1 is LNHDA, CDR2 SQIVND (reference sequence). The V and J ends lost 1 base and 0 bases, in that order; junction bases with no gene match: 5. This CDR3 contains 18 residues. The CDR3 spells CASSIARLAGESTDTQYF. The DNA for the CDR3 is TGTGCCAGTAGTATAGCCCGACTAGCGGGGGAAAGCACAGATACGCAGTATTTT.

The rearrangement links TRBV7-9 to TRBJ2-5; perhaps D is TRBD1 or TRBD2 (5 bases each). V was cut by 6 bases and J by 5 bases, with 7 bases left in between. The CDR3 spans 11 residues. Germline CDR1 reads SEHNR; CDR2 reads FQNEAQ (reference sequence). CDR3 DNA sequence: TGTGCCAGCAGTGAGGGGGAGACCCAGTACTTC. It codes for CASSEGETQYF.

This chain links TRBV6-5 with TRBJ2-7; D is undetermined. Germline CDR1 MNHEY, CDR2 SVGAGI. The CDR3 loop spans 14 amino acids. The V and J ends lost 0 bases and 2 bases respectively, with 8 bases between them. The CDR3 DNA reads as TGTGCCAGCAGTTACTCCGGACCGGCCTACGAGCAGTACTTC. Protein product: CASSYSGPAYEQYF.

The chain joins TRBV7-2 to TRBJ2-7, with D unresolved. The CDR3 is 15 residues long. The germline gives CDR1 SGHTA, CDR2 FQGNSA. Trimming left V 2 bases short and J 1 base short, with 12 bases between. The CDR3 nucleotides are TGTGCCAGCAGCTTAATTTTCGGTCAATCCTACGAGCAGTACTTC. Amino acids: CASSLIFGQSYEQYF. Looking up the rest from reference TRBV7-2 and TRBJ2-7 gives the full variable domain: GAGVSQSPSNKVTEKGKDVELRCDPISGHTALYWYRQSLGQGLEFLIYFQGNSAPDKSGLPSDRFSAERTGGSVSTLTIQRTQQEDSAVYLCASSLIFGQSYEQYFGPGTRLTVT.

The chain has TRBV30 and TRBJ1-5; D is ambiguous. This CDR3 has 13 residues. Germline V gene lookup returns CDR1 GTSNPN and CDR2 SVGIG (reference sequence). Trimming left V 0 bases short and J 2 bases short, with 5 bases between. CDR3 nucleotides: TGTGCCTGGAGTGTGCAGGGCAATCAGCCCCAGCATTTT. Protein: CAWSVQGNQPQHF.

As to this clone: The same CDR3 also results from other DNA sequences found in this sample. The V and J genes are TRBV5-1 and TRBJ2-7, with 8 bases matching TRBD1. This CDR3 is built from 14 residues. Germline V CDR1 and CDR2: SGHRS, YFSETQ. The ends lost 2 bases at V and 2 bases at J; junction bases unmatched: 3. The CDR3 DNA reads as TGCGCCAGCAGCTTTTCAGGGGGCGCCTACGAGCAGTACTTC. Encoded protein: CASSFSGGAYEQYF.

V gene TRBV7-3 combines with J gene TRBJ2-7; D uncertain. This CDR3 comprises 13 residues. Looked up from germline, CDR1 is SGHTA and CDR2 is FQGTGA. V was cut by 5 bases and J by 3 bases, with 11 bases left in between. CDR3 protein: CASSLQMGYEQYF. The CDR3 region has the DNA TGTGCCAGCAGCCTCCAAATGGGCTACGAGCAGTACTTC.

In this sample, this clone turned up once. This chain uses TRBV7-9 with TRBJ1-1, with D perhaps TRBD1 (5 bases). Germline CDR1 SEHNR, CDR2 FQNEAQ (reference sequence). The CDR3 spans 18 residues. Trimming shortened V by 5 bases and J by 0 bases, and 22 bases separated the two germline ends. This chain's CDR3 is CASSRTPGLESMNTEAFF. CDR3 coding DNA: TGTGCCAGCAGCCGAACCCCGGGACTGGAGTCAATGAACACTGAAGCTTTCTTT.

The DNA for the CDR3 is TGTGCCAGCAGCTACTCGGCAGGGGAATACGAGCAGTACTTC. Translating it yields CASSYSAGEYEQYF. The chain couples TRBV7-6 to TRBJ2-7; a possible D gene is TRBD1 (6 bases). Germline V gives CDR1 SGHVS, CDR2 FNYEAQ. Trimming removed 4 bases at V and 4 bases at J, with 14 bases between. The CDR3 has 14 residues.

CDR3 DNA: TGTGCCAGCAGTGACTTAGCGGGTTCCTACAATGAGCAGTTCTTC. Translation: CASSDLAGSYNEQFF. The V call is TRBV6-4, the J call TRBJ2-1, with TRBD2 matching 7 bases. The V and J ends lost 1 base and 1 base, in that order; junction bases with no gene match: 1. Germline V lookup: CDR1 MRHNA, CDR2 SNTAGT. The CDR3 extends over 15 amino acids.

The chain carries TRBV6-4 and TRBJ1-5; 9 bases match TRBD1. The CDR3 length is 17 residues. With V trimmed by 7 bases and J by 0 bases, 10 bases remained unmatched. Germline V gene sequence: CDR1 MRHNA, CDR2 SNTAGT. The CDR3 region is CASKKDRGEFSNQPQHF. CDR3 coding DNA: TGTGCCAGCAAAAAGGACAGGGGAGAATTTAGCAATCAGCCCCAGCATTTT.

Turning to this clone: Other DNA variants within this sample encode the same CDR3. The rearrangement links TRBV27 to TRBJ2-5, with D possibly being TRBD1 or TRBD2 (5 bases each). Trimming left V 5 bases short and J 4 bases short, with 14 bases between. This CDR3 is built from 14 residues. Germline-derived CDR1 and CDR2 are MNHEY and SMNVEV (reference sequence). CDR3 sequence reads: CASSPGTAGETQYF. The CDR3 DNA reads as TGTGCCAGCAGTCCGGGGACGGCCGGAGAGACCCAGTACTTC.

The chain employs TRBV19 and TRBJ2-1; TRBD1 matches at 9 bases. The CDR3 contains 15 residues. The trim removed 3 bases at V and 7 bases at J, leaving 7 bases unmatched. The V gene's germline CDR1 is LNHDA and CDR2 SQIVND (reference sequence). The CDR3 loop reads CASSITGTGSNEQFF. The CDR3 DNA follows: TGTGCCAGTAGTATCACCGGGACAGGGTCAAATGAGCAGTTCTTC.